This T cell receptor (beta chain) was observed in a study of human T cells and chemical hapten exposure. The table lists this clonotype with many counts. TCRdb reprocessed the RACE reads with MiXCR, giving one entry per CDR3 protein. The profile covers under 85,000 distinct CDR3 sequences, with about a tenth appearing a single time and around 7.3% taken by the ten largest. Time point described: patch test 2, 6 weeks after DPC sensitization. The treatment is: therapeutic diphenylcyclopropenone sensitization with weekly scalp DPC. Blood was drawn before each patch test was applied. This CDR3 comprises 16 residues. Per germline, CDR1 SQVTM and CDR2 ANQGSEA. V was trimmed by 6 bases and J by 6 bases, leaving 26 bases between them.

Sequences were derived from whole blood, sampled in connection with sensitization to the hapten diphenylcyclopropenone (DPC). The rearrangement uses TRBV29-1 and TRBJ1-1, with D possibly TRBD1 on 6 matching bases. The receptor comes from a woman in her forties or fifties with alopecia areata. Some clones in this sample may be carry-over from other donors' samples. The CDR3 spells CSVLLPGHLMKPEAFF. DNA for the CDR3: TGCAGCGTCCTACTGCCGGGACACCTCATGAAACCTGAAGCTTTCTTT.